What follows is one TCR beta chain and its context. This specimen belongs to a study of blood T cell repertoires in COVID-19. Between the trimmed V and J ends, which lost 1 base and 2 bases, there was a span of 15 bases. Germline V gene data show CDR1 as LNHNV and CDR2 as YYDKDF (reference sequence). The CDR3 loop spans 16 amino acids. Recruitment covered about two dozen US areas and drew participants whose ages spanned roughly 18 to 90 years. Participant-reported clinical history was the basis for cohort assignment. Original methodology: Scientists estimated how many nucleated cells there were by amplifying reference gene primers. The protocol was immunoSEQ multiplex PCR, while the TCRdb copy is restricted to in-frame clones and leaves out a portion. Clone size and V and J calls were adopted from that table, with D and trimming inferred from the DNA. The data show roughly 430,000 clones, with around 90% seen just once and approximately 2.1% held by the top ten.

This TCR derives from a woman aged 40 to 50 with acute COVID-19. V gene TRBV15 combines with J gene TRBJ2-7; tentative D call: TRBD1 (5 bases). The sequencing sample was made of PBMCs or T cells enriched from blood (not recorded which). CDR3 sequence (DNA): TGTGCCACCAGCAGAGGGGGCGCGCAGGGTGCCTACGAGCAGTACTTC. Protein: CATSRGGAQGAYEQYF. Looking up the rest from reference TRBV15 and TRBJ2-7 gives the full variable domain: DAMVIQNPRYQVTQFGKPVTLSCSQTLNHNVMYWYQQKSSQAPKLLFHYYDKDFNNEADTPDNFQSRRPNTSFCFLDIRSPGLGDTAMYLCATSRGGAQGAYEQYFGPGTRLTVT.